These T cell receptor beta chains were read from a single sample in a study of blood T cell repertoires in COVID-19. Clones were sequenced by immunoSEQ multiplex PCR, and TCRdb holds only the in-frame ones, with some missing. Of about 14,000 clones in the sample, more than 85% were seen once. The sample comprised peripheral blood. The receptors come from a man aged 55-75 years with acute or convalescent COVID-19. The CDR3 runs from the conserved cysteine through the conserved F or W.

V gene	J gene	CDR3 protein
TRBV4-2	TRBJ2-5	CASSQDRRIAGVKETQYF
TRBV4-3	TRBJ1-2	CASRPMGQGDGYGYTF
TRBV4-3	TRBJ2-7	CASSQSSPGQGYEQYF
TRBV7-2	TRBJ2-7	CASRSGTGSSYEQYF
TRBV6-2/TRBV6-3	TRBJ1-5	CASSYFGTGSIGNQPQHF
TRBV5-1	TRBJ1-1	CASSLAEQGSAFF
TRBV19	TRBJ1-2	CASSRQGTVYGYTF
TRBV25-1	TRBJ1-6	CASSGPGQGNSPLHF
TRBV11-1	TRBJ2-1	CASSARGSRYNEQFF
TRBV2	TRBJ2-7	CASSASGTKEYF
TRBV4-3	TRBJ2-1	CASSQDLASGRKVNEQFF
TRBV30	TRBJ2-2	CAWRGVGPAITGELFF
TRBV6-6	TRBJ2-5	CASTKDRDRQETQYF
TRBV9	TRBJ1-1	CASTRGLGTEAFF
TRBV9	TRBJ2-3	CASSERDSTDTQYF
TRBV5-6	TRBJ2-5	CASSWPTGSGETQYF
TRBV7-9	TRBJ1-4	CASSYPSTTNEKLFF
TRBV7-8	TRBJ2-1	CASSPGQGRYNEQFF
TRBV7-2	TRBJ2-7	CASSLVASSASYEQYF
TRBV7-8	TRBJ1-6	CASSFALGTASSYNSPLHF
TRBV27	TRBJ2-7	CASSRSYIASYEQYF
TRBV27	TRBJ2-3	CASSLFYSGLAGDDTQYF
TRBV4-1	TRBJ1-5	CASSQDHRGDQPQHF
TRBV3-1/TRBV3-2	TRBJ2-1	CASTPWSDPGLGINEQFF
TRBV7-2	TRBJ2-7	CASSLSSGSQYEQYF
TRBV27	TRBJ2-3	CASSLSGGGGTDTQYF
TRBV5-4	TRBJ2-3	CASSLSTSGADTQYF
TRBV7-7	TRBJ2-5	CASSLPGRGTQYF
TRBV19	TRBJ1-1	CASSIRGADTEAFF
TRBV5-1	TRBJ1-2	CASSPWGGQGYGYTF
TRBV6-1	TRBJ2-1	CASSGLLAGVFNEQFF
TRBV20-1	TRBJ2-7	CSASGYGVDYEQYF
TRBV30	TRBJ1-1	CAWSSQMNTEAFF
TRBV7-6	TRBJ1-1	CASSYKEDTEAFF
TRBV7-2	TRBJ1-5	CASSLVVNSNQPQHF
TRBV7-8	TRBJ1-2	CASSPRSGYTF
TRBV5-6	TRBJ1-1	CASNRQLNTEAFF
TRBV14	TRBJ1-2	CASSDPGQGNYGYTF
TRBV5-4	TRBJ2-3	CASSLEASRGSDTQYF
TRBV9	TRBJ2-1	CASSTSGGYNEQFF
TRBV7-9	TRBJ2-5	CASTSAGREETQYF
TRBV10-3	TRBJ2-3	CAISESTSGRVDTQYF
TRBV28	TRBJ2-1	CASSPGLADAYNEQFF
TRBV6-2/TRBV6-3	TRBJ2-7	CASSSQGAGEQYF
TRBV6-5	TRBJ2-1	CASSYWTGGPNEQFF
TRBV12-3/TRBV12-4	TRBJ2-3	CASSDVIGTQYF
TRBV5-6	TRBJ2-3	CASSLRSGTSTDTQYF
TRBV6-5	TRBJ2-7	CASSLVPSGAYEQYF
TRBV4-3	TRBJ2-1	CASSQEFRDNEQFF
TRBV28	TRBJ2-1	CASTTTGGPFGEQFF
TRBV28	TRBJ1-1	CASIRGDAEAFF
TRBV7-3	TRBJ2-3	CASSGRSGTDTQYF